Each of the 29 T cell receptor beta chains below was sequenced from the same sample in a study of blood T cell repertoires in COVID-19. The repertoire was sequenced with immunoSEQ multiplex PCR; TCRdb's copy has only in-frame clones and lacks some. Of some 280,000 clones in the sample, about 89% were seen once. The specimen was peripheral blood. The receptors derive from a woman in her thirties or forties who had recovered from COVID-19.

V is TRBV4-1 and J is TRBJ2-7; possible D gene TRBD2, 5 bases. In germline, CDR1 is MGHRA, CDR2 YSYEKL. The CDR3 runs to 12 residues. Trimming pared 8 bases from V and 0 bases from J, leaving 8 bases between. The CDR3 sequence: CASLDFSYEQYF. The DNA for the CDR3 is TGCGCCAGCCTGGACTTCTCCTACGAGCAGTACTTC.

This clone occurred many times. A junction end diverges from the germline sequence, so it may reflect a read error. The V gene is TRBV6-5, the J gene TRBJ2-7; tentatively, D is TRBD1 (6 bases). Per germline, CDR1 MNHEY and CDR2 SVGAGI. The length of the CDR3 is 13 residues. CDR3: CSVDNRASYEQYF. CDR3 bases: TGCAGCGTTGATAACAGGGCCTCCTACGAGCAGTACTTC.

The chain recombines TRBV2 with TRBJ2-3; no firm D call. Trimming left V 4 bases short and J 4 bases short, with 9 bases between. This CDR3 contains 13 residues. Looked up from germline, CDR1 is SNHLY and CDR2 is FYNNEI. The CDR3 sequence is CASSGLSADTQYF. The CDR3 nucleotides are TGTGCCAGCAGTGGTTTAAGCGCAGATACGCAGTATTTT. The full variable domain, in which reference TRBV2 and TRBJ2-3 provide the parts outside the CDR3, is EPEVTQTPSHQVTQMGQEVILRCVPISNHLYFYWYRQILGQKVEFLVSFYNNEISEKSEIFDDQFSVERPDGSNFTLKIRSTKLEDSAMYFCASSGLSADTQYFGPGTRLTVL.

The rearrangement links TRBV3-1 (or the pseudogene TRBV3-2) to TRBJ1-4; TRBD1 might be the D (5 bases). Trimming removed 0 bases at V and 10 bases at J, with 15 bases between. The CDR3 has 15 amino acids. In germline, CDR1 is LGHDT, CDR2 YNNKEL (reference sequence). The CDR3 loop reads CASSQDRVRGVKLFF. Here the CDR3 DNA reads TGTGCCAGCAGCCAAGATCGGGTTCGGGGGGTAAAACTGTTTTTT.

The chain joins TRBV27 to TRBJ1-3, with D uncertain. This CDR3 is built from 14 residues. The V end lost 4 bases, the J end lost 2 bases, and 9 bases lay between the germline ends. Germline V gene lookup returns CDR1 MNHEY and CDR2 SMNVEV (reference sequence). CDR3 nucleotide sequence: TGTGCCAGCAGTTCCGGTGGTCCTGGAAACACCATATATTTT. It codes for CASSSGGPGNTIYF.

This chain joins TRBV27 and TRBJ2-7; 13 nucleotides line up with TRBD2. CDR1 MNHEY and CDR2 SMNVEV come from the germline V gene (reference sequence). This CDR3 spans 15 amino acids. The ends lost 5 bases at V and 2 bases at J; junction bases unmatched: 3. In DNA, the CDR3 is TGTGCCAGCAGTCCCGGGACTAGCGGGACCTACGAGCAGTACTTC. As protein: CASSPGTSGTYEQYF.

The chain couples TRBV10-3 to TRBJ1-2; D is uncertain. The CDR3 is made up of 13 amino acids. V was clipped by 6 bases and J by 1 base, with 9 bases between them. Germline V lookup: CDR1 ENHRY, CDR2 SYGVKD. The CDR3 protein is CAISSTGNYGYTF. The CDR3 nucleotides read TGTGCCATCAGCTCAACGGGTAACTATGGCTACACCTTC.

CDR3 in amino acids: CSVTGQNYGYTF. The CDR3 coding sequence is TGCAGCGTTACAGGACAGAACTATGGCTACACCTTC. The gene calls are TRBV29-1 and TRBJ1-2; maybe TRBD1 (6 bases). The V end lost 5 bases, the J end lost 2 bases, and 9 bases lay between the germline ends. This CDR3 is 12 amino acids long. The germline V gene encodes CDR1 SQVTM and CDR2 ANQGSEA.

The chain links TRBV5-1 to TRBJ2-1, with 10 bases lining up with TRBD1. Germline assignment: CDR1 SGHRS and CDR2 YFSETQ. Germline trimming cut 4 bases from V and 9 bases from J; bases unmatched to any gene: 7. The CDR3 covers 14 residues. The CDR3 is CASSPGTGASEQFF. In DNA, the CDR3 is TGCGCCAGCAGCCCAGGGACAGGGGCGAGTGAGCAGTTCTTC.

In its sample, this clone was seen once. The V and J genes are TRBV19 and TRBJ2-1; a weak D match, TRBD2 (6 bases). Germline CDR1 is LNHDA and CDR2 is SQIVND (reference sequence). The V and J ends lost 7 bases and 8 bases respectively, with 15 bases between them. The length of the CDR3 is 13 residues. In DNA form, the CDR3 reads TGTGCCAGTATCGGCGGGGTATTGGATGAGCAGTTCTTC. Translated: CASIGGVLDEQFF.

The chain couples TRBV2 to TRBJ2-7, with 7 bases that match TRBD1. J lost 4 bases, V lost 3 bases, and 6 bases had no gene match. Germline V CDR1 and CDR2: SNHLY, FYNNEI. CDR3 length equals 14 residues. CDR3 sequence (DNA): TGTGCCAGCAGTGATGGACAGGCATTTTACGAGCAGTACTTC. This translates into CASSDGQAFYEQYF.

The rearrangement uses TRBV14 and TRBJ2-7, with a weak D call TRBD2 (5 bases). V lost 2 bases, J lost 2 bases, and 19 bases lay in between. The CDR3 consists of 17 residues. Germline CDR1 reads SGHDN; CDR2 reads FVKESK. The CDR3 DNA reads TGTGCCAGCAGCCAAACCCTATTGGGAGACCCCCCCTACGAGCAGTACTTC. This translates into CASSQTLLGDPPYEQYF.

With respect to this clone: Sequence at one end of the junction differs from germline and may be a read error. The chain is built from TRBV6-5 and TRBJ2-3; TRBD1 matches 9 bases. CDR1 MNHEY and CDR2 SVGAGI come from the germline V gene. This CDR3 has 13 residues. The CDR3 loop reads CAGRTGVTDTQYF. The CDR3, as DNA: TGTGCCGGCAGGACAGGGGTCACAGATACGCAGTATTTT.

This clone was recorded a few times. The chain combines TRBV30 with TRBJ2-7, with 10 bases identical to TRBD2. V was clipped by 2 bases and J by 4 bases; unmatched bases: 5. The germline V gene has CDR1 GTSNPN and CDR2 SVGIG (reference sequence). The CDR3 has 14 amino acids. CDR3 bases: TGTGCCTGGAGTCAGACGGGACTAGCGTACGAGCAGTACTTC. Translation gives CAWSQTGLAYEQYF. Supplemented by reference TRBV30 and TRBJ2-7, the full variable domain reads SQTIHQWPATLVQPVGSPLSLECTVEGTSNPNLYWYRQAAGRGLQLLFYSVGIGQISSEVPQNLSASRPQDRQFILSSKKLLLSDSGFYLCAWSQTGLAYEQYFGPGTRLTVT.

The CDR3 DNA sequence: TGTGCCAGCAGCCGACAGGGAGGGAACACTGAAGCTTTCTTT. As protein: CASSRQGGNTEAFF. The chain has TRBV7-8 and TRBJ1-1; 7 nucleotides agree with TRBD1. This CDR3 has 14 residues. Per the germline V gene, CDR1 is SGHVS and CDR2 is FQNEAQ. V was pared by 5 bases and J by 1 base, with 4 bases of the junction left unmatched.

The gene calls are TRBV18 and TRBJ2-1; D uncertain. This CDR3 has 15 residues. The germline CDR1 and CDR2 sequences are KGHSH and LQKENI. V was cut by 6 bases and J by 0 bases, with 12 bases left in between. This CDR3 is CASSRLESSYNEQFF. CDR3 nucleotides: TGTGCCAGCTCCAGACTGGAGAGCTCCTACAATGAGCAGTTCTTC. Drawing the rest from reference TRBV18 and TRBJ2-1, the complete variable domain is NAGVMQNPRHLVRRRGQEARLRCSPMKGHSHVYWYRQLPEEGLKFMVYLQKENIIDESGMPKERFSAEFPKEGPSILRIQQVVRGDSAAYFCASSRLESSYNEQFFGPGTRLTVL.

This chain connects TRBV27 to TRBJ2-1; 13 bases line up with TRBD2. This CDR3 has 15 amino acids. V trimming: 6 bases; J trimming: 6 bases; junction bases outside the gene matches: 5. The V gene's germline CDR1 is MNHEY and CDR2 SMNVEV (reference sequence). The CDR3 nucleotides read TGTGCCAGCAGCCGAGGACTAGCGGGAGCCAATGAGCAGTTCTTC. Translation: CASSRGLAGANEQFF.

The chain combines TRBV7-9 with TRBJ1-2, with 7 nucleotides matching TRBD1. The germline gives CDR1 SEHNR, CDR2 FQNEAQ (reference sequence). The CDR3 has 15 residues. The trim removed 4 bases at V and 8 bases at J, leaving 13 bases unmatched. CDR3 sequence reads: CASSSTTGIPRGYTF. In DNA, the CDR3 is TGTGCCAGCAGCTCTACGACAGGGATTCCGAGGGGCTACACCTTC.

The V call is TRBV12-3 or TRBV12-4, the J call TRBJ2-1; the match to TRBD2 covers 9 bases. The CDR3 is 13 residues long. Losses at the gene ends were 6 bases for V and 4 bases for J; bases not matched to a gene: 1. CDR3 residues: CASRREGYNEQFF. The CDR3 nucleotides are TGTGCCAGCAGGCGGGAGGGGTACAATGAGCAGTTCTTC.

The V gene is TRBV9, the J gene TRBJ1-3; 8 nucleotides match TRBD1. CDR3 size: 17 residues. The germline CDR1 and CDR2 sequences are SGDLS and YYNGEE. Trimming cost V 3 bases and J 3 bases; bases outside gene matches: 11. CDR3 coding DNA: TGTGCCAGCAGCGCTCTACCGGACAGGGCGGTTGGAAACACCATATATTTT. Translated, it gives CASSALPDRAVGNTIYF.

The chain carries TRBV11-3 and TRBJ2-7; 7 bases are shared with TRBD2. Germline V gene sequence: CDR1 SGHNT, CDR2 YENEEA. V gave up 4 bases and J gave up 4 bases; unmatched junction bases: 7. The CDR3 length is 14 residues. The CDR3 region is CASSYSSGKYEQYF. The CDR3 region has the DNA TGTGCCAGCAGCTATTCGAGCGGGAAGTACGAGCAGTACTTC.

The chain links TRBV4-1 to TRBJ2-3; 11 nucleotides agree with TRBD2. This CDR3 is 18 amino acids long. The germline V gene encodes CDR1 MGHRA and CDR2 YSYEKL. V was pared by 0 bases and J by 0 bases, with 5 bases of the junction left unmatched. CDR3 bases: TGCGCCAGCAGCCAAGAACCGGGACTAGCGGCTAGCACAGATACGCAGTATTTT. Protein product: CASSQEPGLAASTDTQYF.

This chain uses TRBV2 with TRBJ2-3, with 7 bases lining up with TRBD1. CDR1 is SNHLY and CDR2 is FYNNEI in the germline V gene. This CDR3 has 15 residues. V shed 7 bases and J 0 bases; nucleotides not matched to a gene: 7. Here the CDR3 DNA reads TGTGCCAGCACAGGGGGTCCTACTAGCACAGATACGCAGTATTTT. It specifies CASTGGPTSTDTQYF. Full variable domain (missing parts from reference TRBV2 and TRBJ2-3): EPEVTQTPSHQVTQMGQEVILRCVPISNHLYFYWYRQILGQKVEFLVSFYNNEISEKSEIFDDQFSVERPDGSNFTLKIRSTKLEDSAMYFCASTGGPTSTDTQYFGPGTRLTVL.

The J gene is TRBJ1-1, the V gene TRBV6-5; D uncertain. Germline V gene sequence: CDR1 MNHEY, CDR2 SVGAGI. The CDR3 extends over 13 amino acids. Deletions cut 6 bases from V and 3 bases from J, with 11 bases between. CDR3 bases: TGTGCCAGCAGCGACCAGGTGCACACTGAAGCTTTCTTT. Its protein product is CASSDQVHTEAFF.

The rearrangement links TRBV29-1 to TRBJ2-5; 8 positions agree with TRBD2. The trim removed 4 bases at V and 1 base at J, leaving 2 bases unmatched. The CDR3 sequence is 13 residues long. From germline, CDR1 is SQVTM and CDR2 ANQGSEA. CDR3 loop: CSVATSGQETQYF. CDR3 DNA: TGCAGCGTTGCCACTAGCGGCCAAGAGACCCAGTACTTC.

The rearrangement links TRBV5-1 to TRBJ2-6; 8 bases agree with TRBD2. V was clipped by 7 bases and J by 0 bases; unmatched bases: 12. CDR3 length equals 18 residues. Germline-derived CDR1 and CDR2 are SGHRS and YFSETQ. For the CDR3, the DNA is TGCGCCAGCCGCCCGGCGGGGGGAGCCAGCTCTGGGGCCAACGTCCTGACTTTC. This translates into CASRPAGGASSGANVLTF.

The V and J genes are TRBV12-3 or TRBV12-4 and TRBJ1-5; D unclear. The V end was cut by 3 bases, the J end by 4 bases, with 7 bases between. This CDR3 contains 13 residues. The CDR3, as DNA: TGTGCCAGCAGTTTCGGTCCTAATCAGCCCCAGCATTTT. Encoded protein: CASSFGPNQPQHF.

The rearrangement uses TRBV7-2 and TRBJ2-2, with 8 bases aligning to TRBD2. The CDR3 has 18 residues. Trimming took 5 bases from V and 2 from J; bases not matched to a gene: 13. Germline V gene data show CDR1 as SGHTA and CDR2 as FQGNSA. Here the CDR3 reads CASSPRGGSGANTGELFF. The DNA of the CDR3 is TGTGCCAGCAGCCCCCGGGGGGGGAGCGGGGCAAACACCGGGGAGCTGTTTTTT. The variable domain in full, with the rest retrieved from reference TRBV7-2 and TRBJ2-2, is GAGVSQSPSNKVTEKGKDVELRCDPISGHTALYWYRQSLGQGLEFLIYFQGNSAPDKSGLPSDRFSAERTGGSVSTLTIQRTQQEDSAVYLCASSPRGGSGANTGELFFGEGSRLTVL.

V gene TRBV10-1 combines with J gene TRBJ2-3; a possible D gene is TRBD1 (6 bases). Germline values: CDR1 WNHNN, CDR2 SYGVQD (reference sequence). The V and J ends lost 0 bases and 10 bases respectively, with 14 bases between them. This CDR3 contains 14 residues. The CDR3, as DNA: TGCGCCAGCAGTGAGTCGGGGCCCAGGGGTTCGCAGTATTTT. Translated: CASSESGPRGSQYF.